Listed here are 26 T cell receptor beta chains from one sample, sequenced in a study of CD8 T cells in Susac syndrome. After extraction with the RNeasy kit, roughly 0.5 to 1 ug of the RNA was reverse transcribed using random hexamers. TCRdb re-analysed the immunoSEQ multiplex PCR reads in MiXCR, keeping a single row per CDR3 protein. The sample lists approximately 110,000 distinct CDR3 sequences; around 95% were seen once. The sequenced sample was CD4+ T cells from PBMCs. These TCRs come from a human donor in good health.

The chain uses TRBV12-3 or TRBV12-4 and TRBJ2-7, with 9 bases matching TRBD2. The CDR3 extends over 14 amino acids. The trim removed 3 bases at V and 2 bases at J, leaving 2 bases unmatched. The CDR3 region is CASSLGGRAYEQYF. CDR3 bases: TGTGCCAGCAGTTTGGGCGGGAGGGCCTACGAGCAGTACTTC.

This chain links TRBV20-1 with TRBJ2-4, with 9 nucleotides matching TRBD2. The germline V gene encodes CDR1 DFQATT and CDR2 SNEGSKA (reference sequence). V trimming: 2 bases; J trimming: 1 base; junction bases outside the gene matches: 3. The CDR3 has 15 amino acids. The CDR3 protein is CSARIAGAAKNIQYF. The CDR3 DNA sequence: TGCAGTGCTAGAATAGCGGGAGCGGCCAAAAACATTCAGTACTTC.

The CDR3 DNA reads TGTGCCAGCAGCTTAATAGCAGACTATGGCTACACCTTC. Amino acid sequence: CASSLIADYGYTF. The chain links TRBV7-9 to TRBJ1-2, with D hard to call. Trimming took off 2 bases at V and 3 bases at J, with 7 bases between the two ends. Germline CDR1 and CDR2: SEHNR and FQNEAQ (reference sequence). CDR3 length: 13 amino acids. Supplemented by reference TRBV7-9 and TRBJ1-2, the full variable domain reads DTGVSQNPRHKITKRGQNVTFRCDPISEHNRLYWYRQTLGQGPEFLTYFQNEAQLEKSRLLSDRFSAERPKGSFSTLEIQRTEQGDSAMYLCASSLIADYGYTFGSGTRLTVV.

The rearrangement uses TRBV6-2 or TRBV6-3 and TRBJ2-3; weak D call: TRBD2 (6 bases). The germline V and J ends were trimmed by 6 bases and 1 base, with 23 bases remaining between them. CDR1 and CDR2 from the germline V gene are MNHEY and SVGEGT. The CDR3 is made up of 18 amino acids. In DNA, the CDR3 is TGTGCCAGCAGCCTTACCAGGACTATTAGGCTCGGCACAGATACGCAGTATTTT. This translates into CASSLTRTIRLGTDTQYF.

This chain connects TRBV19 to TRBJ2-1, with unresolved D. Germline CDR1 is LNHDA and CDR2 is SQIVND (reference sequence). V lost 6 bases and J lost 0, with 9 bases in between. The CDR3 length is 14 residues. For the CDR3, the DNA is TGTGCCAGTAGAGGCGTGAGCTCCTACAATGAGCAGTTCTTC. It codes for CASRGVSSYNEQFF.

This chain uses TRBV23-1 with TRBJ1-1, with D hard to call. TRBV23-1 is reported as an ORF; its role is uncertain. The CDR3 sequence is 16 residues long. Between the trimmed V and J ends, which lost 0 bases and 6 bases, there was a span of 17 bases. CDR3 bases: TGCGCCAGCAGTCAATCGCGGGTTGAGAGGGCCCCTGAAGCTTTCTTT. This sequence encodes CASSQSRVERAPEAFF.

This clonotype was counted once. The genes are TRBV19 and TRBJ2-4; 8 nucleotides line up with TRBD2. J was trimmed by 6 bases and V by 5 bases; bases with no gene match: 18. CDR3 length: 18 residues. CDR1 LNHDA and CDR2 SQIVND come from the germline V gene (reference sequence). The CDR3 is CASSDPSGFSQMGNIQYF. DNA for the CDR3: TGTGCCAGTAGTGACCCTAGCGGGTTTAGTCAGATGGGAAACATTCAGTACTTC.

The chain carries TRBV7-2 and TRBJ1-1; no reliable D call. CDR3 length equals 12 residues. From germline, CDR1 is SGHTA and CDR2 FQGNSA. V shed 3 bases and J shed 3 bases, with 5 bases lying between them. The DNA of the CDR3 is TGTGCCAGCAGCTTGCAGTACACTGAAGCTTTCTTT. It codes for CASSLQYTEAFF.

V usage is TRBV18 and J usage is TRBJ1-4; D is uncertain. Looked up from germline, CDR1 is KGHSH and CDR2 is LQKENI. V lost 1 base and J 5 bases, leaving 8 bases between the germline ends. CDR3 size: 14 residues. The CDR3 DNA is TGTGCCAGCTCACCACAGAACGAGAATGAAAAACTGTTTTTT. This translates into CASSPQNENEKLFF.

Remarks on this clonotype: Relative to the germline gene, one junction end is altered; a read error may explain this. This chain connects TRBV7-7 to TRBJ2-2; no reliable D call. The CDR3 is 16 amino acids. Germline assignment: CDR1 SSHAT and CDR2 FNYEAQ (reference sequence). Written as DNA, the CDR3 is TGTGCTAGCAGCGCTCCGACGGCTCCATTCACCGGGGAGCTGTTTTTT. Its translation: CASSAPTAPFTGELFF.

V and J are TRBV20-1 and TRBJ2-7; possible D gene TRBD2, 6 bases. The ends were cut back, 3 bases at V and 6 bases at J, with 21 bases in the middle. The CDR3 extends over 15 amino acids. The V gene's germline CDR1 is DFQATT and CDR2 SNEGSKA (reference sequence). The CDR3 region has the DNA TGCAGTGCTAGCCTCGGAGGGCGGTATTTCGCCGAGCAGTACTTC. Translation: CSASLGGRYFAEQYF.

The chain combines TRBV29-1 with TRBJ2-7, with 13 bases matching TRBD2. CDR3 length: 15 amino acids. Losses at the gene ends were 5 bases for V and 4 bases for J; bases not matched to a gene: 8. Germline loops: CDR1 SQVTM, CDR2 ANQGSEA. The CDR3 is CSVHSRGLAGYEQYF. The DNA of the CDR3 is TGCAGCGTTCACTCAAGGGGACTAGCGGGATACGAGCAGTACTTC.

V is TRBV29-1 and J is TRBJ2-2, with 7 bases fitting TRBD1. The CDR3 loop spans 14 amino acids. Germline V gene lookup returns CDR1 SQVTM and CDR2 ANQGSEA. J gave up 4 bases and V 5 bases, and 7 bases lay outside the gene matches. The chain's CDR3 is CSVSGTAFTGELFF. The CDR3, as DNA: TGCAGCGTTTCCGGGACAGCTTTCACCGGGGAGCTGTTTTTT.

The gene calls are TRBV2 and TRBJ2-5, with a weak D call TRBD2 (6 bases). V lost 8 bases, J lost 0 bases, and 10 bases lay in between. In germline, CDR1 is SNHLY, CDR2 FYNNEI. There are 13 residues in the CDR3. CDR3 amino acids: CASGGTDQETQYF. The CDR3, as DNA: TGTGCCAGCGGCGGGACGGACCAAGAGACCCAGTACTTC.

The rearrangement uses TRBV2 and TRBJ2-7; TRBD2 matches 10 bases. CDR1 is SNHLY and CDR2 is FYNNEI in the germline V gene. The CDR3 has 14 amino acids. V shed 5 bases, J shed 2 bases, and the junction held 3 bases outside the gene matches. DNA of the CDR3: TGTGCCAGCAGTCAACTAGCGGGGACCTACGAGCAGTACTTC. It specifies CASSQLAGTYEQYF. The full variable domain, its missing parts supplied by reference TRBV2 and TRBJ2-7, is EPEVTQTPSHQVTQMGQEVILRCVPISNHLYFYWYRQILGQKVEFLVSFYNNEISEKSEIFDDQFSVERPDGSNFTLKIRSTKLEDSAMYFCASSQLAGTYEQYFGPGTRLTVT.

This chain uses TRBV10-1 with TRBJ2-5; D uncertain. The CDR3 sequence is 13 residues long. The germline V and J ends were trimmed by 3 bases and 4 bases, with 9 bases remaining between them. The germline CDR1 and CDR2 sequences are WNHNN and SYGVQD (reference sequence). DNA for the CDR3: TGCGCCAGCAGTGAAAGGGCCCTAGAGACCCAGTACTTC. Its protein product is CASSERALETQYF.

The chain uses TRBV7-2 and TRBJ2-3; 9 bases are shared with TRBD2. CDR1 and CDR2 from the germline V gene are SGHTA and FQGNSA. Germline trimming cut 0 bases from V and 5 bases from J; bases unmatched to any gene: 6. The CDR3 contains 16 residues. The CDR3 sequence is CASSLASGSPGDTQYF. The CDR3 DNA follows: TGTGCCAGCAGCTTAGCTAGCGGGAGCCCCGGAGATACGCAGTATTTT.

The chain has TRBV7-9 and TRBJ2-1, with unresolved D. Trimming took 1 base from V and 9 from J, leaving 7 bases between them. CDR3 length: 12 residues. The germline gives CDR1 SEHNR, CDR2 FQNEAQ (reference sequence). The CDR3 protein is CASSLDGFEQFF. The CDR3, as DNA: TGTGCCAGCAGCTTAGACGGGTTTGAGCAGTTCTTC.

The V gene is TRBV6-1, the J gene TRBJ1-2; no clear D gene. This CDR3 has 12 residues. V was cut by 1 base and J by 8 bases, with 8 bases left in between. Germline V CDR1 and CDR2: MNHNS, SASEGT. CDR3 coding DNA: TGTGCCAGCAGTGAAGAGGGCCGGGGCTACACCTTC. Translation gives CASSEEGRGYTF.

V is TRBV6-5 and J is TRBJ2-4, with D possibly matching TRBD2 (5 bases). The CDR3 totals 15 residues. From germline, CDR1 is MNHEY and CDR2 SVGAGI. V was shortened by 2 bases and J by 8 bases, with 16 bases between the two germline ends. The CDR3 reads CASSYLAGQGDIQYF. The CDR3 DNA follows: TGTGCCAGCAGTTACCTCGCGGGTCAAGGAGACATTCAGTACTTC.

The chain uses TRBV4-3 and TRBJ2-2, with D possibly being TRBD2 (6 bases). The CDR3 runs to 17 residues. V dropped 0 bases and J dropped 1 base, with 12 bases sitting between them. Germline V gene lookup returns CDR1 LGHNA and CDR2 YSLEER. CDR3 loop: CASSQDSLAGNTGELFF. The CDR3 DNA reads as TGCGCCAGCAGCCAAGATTCACTAGCAGGGAACACCGGGGAGCTGTTTTTT.

The CDR3 DNA reads TGTGCCAGCAGTTACTCAGGTGCGGGAGGCACAGATACGCAGTATTTT. Translating gives CASSYSGAGGTDTQYF. This chain connects TRBV6-6 to TRBJ2-3; 7 bases are a match to TRBD2. This CDR3 contains 16 residues. The germline V gene encodes CDR1 MNHNY and CDR2 SVGAGI (reference sequence). Unmatched junction bases numbered 4, after V lost 0 bases and J lost 1 base.

CDR3 amino acids: CASSYGEGNQPQHF. The CDR3 region has the DNA TGCGCCAGCAGCTACGGGGAAGGCAATCAGCCCCAGCATTTT. J is TRBJ1-5 and V is TRBV5-1; D not resolved. V was shortened by 3 bases and J by 2 bases, with 9 bases between the two germline ends. Germline CDR1 SGHRS, CDR2 YFSETQ. The CDR3 has 14 residues. Full variable domain (outside the CDR3, taken from reference TRBV5-1 and TRBJ1-5): KAGVTQTPRYLIKTRGQQVTLSCSPISGHRSVSWYQQTPGQGLQFLFEYFSETQRNKGNFPGRFSGRQFSNSRSEMNVSTLELGDSALYLCASSYGEGNQPQHFGDGTRLSIL.

V gene TRBV5-1 combines with J gene TRBJ1-1; the match to TRBD1 covers 7 bases. This CDR3 has 14 residues. V lost 4 bases, J lost 1 base, and 4 bases stayed unmatched. Germline CDR1 SGHRS, CDR2 YFSETQ. CDR3 sequence: CASSQGTENTEAFF. The CDR3 coding sequence is TGCGCCAGCAGCCAGGGGACAGAGAACACTGAAGCTTTCTTT.

The DNA of the CDR3 is TGTGCCAGCAGCCGGACAGGGTATAGCAATCAGCCCCAGCATTTT. It is translated as CASSRTGYSNQPQHF. The chain is built from TRBV7-2 and TRBJ1-5; 8 bases fit TRBD1. From germline, CDR1 is SGHTA and CDR2 FQGNSA. CDR3 length: 15 residues. Trimming cost V 5 bases and J 0 bases; bases outside gene matches: 3.

The chain links TRBV11-2 to TRBJ2-7; 9 bases are a match to TRBD2. J gave up 4 bases and V 5 bases, and 9 bases lay outside the gene matches. The CDR3 contains 15 residues. Per germline, CDR1 SGHAT and CDR2 FQNNGV. CDR3 nucleotide sequence: TGTGCCAGCAGCCCAGGAGGGAGCGGGAGGTACGAGCAGTACTTC. This sequence encodes CASSPGGSGRYEQYF. Complete variable domain (other parts from reference TRBV11-2 and TRBJ2-7): EAGVAQSPRYKIIEKRQSVAFWCNPISGHATLYWYQQILGQGPKLLIQFQNNGVVDDSQLPKDRFSAERLKGVDSTLKIQPAKLEDSAVYLCASSPGGSGRYEQYFGPGTRLTVT.